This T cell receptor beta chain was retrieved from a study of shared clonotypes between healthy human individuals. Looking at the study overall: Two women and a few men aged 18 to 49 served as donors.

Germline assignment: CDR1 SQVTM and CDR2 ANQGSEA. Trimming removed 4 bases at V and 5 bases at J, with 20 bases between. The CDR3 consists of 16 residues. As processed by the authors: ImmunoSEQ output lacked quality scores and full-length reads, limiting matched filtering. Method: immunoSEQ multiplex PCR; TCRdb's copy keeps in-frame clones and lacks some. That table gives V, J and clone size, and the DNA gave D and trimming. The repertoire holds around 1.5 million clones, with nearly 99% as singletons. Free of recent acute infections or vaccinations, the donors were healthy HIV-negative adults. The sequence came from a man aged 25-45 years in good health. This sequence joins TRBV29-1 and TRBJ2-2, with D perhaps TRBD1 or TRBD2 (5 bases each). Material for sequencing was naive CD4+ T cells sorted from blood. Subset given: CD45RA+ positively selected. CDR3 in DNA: TGCAGCGTTGCTACCCCCGGGCAGGGAGAAACCGGGGAGCTGTTTTTT. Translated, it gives CSVATPGQGETGELFF.